This T cell receptor beta chain was found in a study of blood T cell repertoires in COVID-19. About the study: The United States, Italy and Spain supplied acute and convalescent COVID-19 samples.

Original methodology: Quantification of nucleated cells was approximated via reference gene primer amplification. Assay: immunoSEQ multiplex PCR; the TCRdb copy retains only in-frame clones and omits some. V and J calls and clone size follow that table, whereas D and trimming were derived from the DNA. The table shows over 100,000 clones, with approximately 70% occurring only once. The clonotype was recovered from a woman aged 70-85 years with acute or convalescent COVID-19. Source material: peripheral blood.

The CDR3 region is CASNPTGLGGPQHF. The CDR3 DNA is TGTGCCAGCAACCCCACAGGGCTCGGAGGGCCCCAGCATTTT. This rearrangement joins TRBV6-5 to TRBJ1-5; D possibly corresponds to TRBD1 (6 bases). In germline, CDR1 is MNHEY, CDR2 SVGAGI. V was trimmed by 7 bases and J by 9 bases, leaving 19 bases between them. The CDR3 is made up of 14 amino acids.